Each of the 14 T cell receptor beta chains below was sequenced from the same sample in a study of PD-1 blockade in classical Hodgkin lymphoma. The repertoire was sequenced with immunoSEQ multiplex PCR; TCRdb's copy has only in-frame clones and lacks some. Seen here are about 22,000 clones, over 60% observed once, and the top ten hold approximately 8%. Relapse was seen in all patients after autologous stem cell transplantation, and brentuximab vedotin exposure was variable. The sample was peripheral blood mononuclear cells (PBMCs), taken before the second cycle of nivolumab. These receptors were taken from a human donor with classical Hodgkin lymphoma.

This clone showed up just a few times. The chain links TRBV20-1 to TRBJ1-1, with D tentatively TRBD1 (5 bases). Trimming stripped 6 bases from V and 5 bases from J, with 7 bases between. This CDR3 comprises 10 residues. Germline values: CDR1 DFQATT, CDR2 SNEGSKA (reference sequence). The chain's CDR3 is CSAEGTEAFF. The CDR3 DNA reads as TGCAGTGCCGAGGGGACTGAAGCTTTCTTT.

The CDR3 region has the DNA TGTGCCAGCAGCTTGGCTTGGGTTGCAGATACGCAGTATTTT. Protein sequence: CASSLAWVADTQYF. The gene calls are TRBV5-4 and TRBJ2-3; no clear D. This CDR3 has 14 residues. In germline, CDR1 is SGHNT, CDR2 YYREEE (reference sequence). Trimming cost V 0 bases and J 4 bases, with 9 bases left between them.

As concerns this clone: The same CDR3 arises from other DNA sequences in this sample as well. The genes are TRBV30 and TRBJ2-1; 11 nucleotides line up with TRBD2. Germline V gene sequence: CDR1 GTSNPN, CDR2 SVGIG (reference sequence). V was clipped by 2 bases and J by 8 bases; unmatched bases: 11. The CDR3 is made up of 16 amino acids. This chain's CDR3 is CAWSPGLAGGPDEQFF. Here the CDR3 DNA reads TGTGCCTGGAGTCCGGGTTTAGCGGGAGGGCCCGATGAGCAGTTCTTC. The full variable domain, rest sourced from reference TRBV30 and TRBJ2-1, is SQTIHQWPATLVQPVGSPLSLECTVEGTSNPNLYWYRQAAGRGLQLLFYSVGIGQISSEVPQNLSASRPQDRQFILSSKKLLLSDSGFYLCAWSPGLAGGPDEQFFGPGTRLTVL.

V usage is TRBV9 and J usage is TRBJ2-1; no firm D call. Germline V gives CDR1 SGDLS, CDR2 YYNGEE. V gave up 2 bases and J gave up 2 bases, with 8 bases separating them. CDR3 size: 14 residues. Here the CDR3 reads CASSVKGTYNEQFF. The CDR3 DNA reads as TGTGCCAGCAGCGTCAAGGGAACCTACAATGAGCAGTTCTTC.

The rearrangement joins TRBV19 to TRBJ2-7; 11 bases line up with TRBD2. Germline CDR1 LNHDA, CDR2 SQIVND (reference sequence). Germline trimming cut 3 bases from V and 3 bases from J; bases unmatched to any gene: 4. CDR3 size: 15 residues. The CDR3 spells CASSIKGTSGYEQYF. CDR3 nucleotides: TGTGCCAGTAGTATCAAGGGGACTAGCGGCTACGAGCAGTACTTC.

The rearrangement joins TRBV28 to TRBJ2-7; D perhaps matches TRBD1 (6 bases). The ends were cut back, 4 bases at V and 8 bases at J, with 12 bases in the middle. The germline V gene encodes CDR1 MDHEN and CDR2 SYDVKM. This CDR3 has 12 amino acids. The CDR3 coding sequence is TGTGCCAGCAGTTCCCCAACAGGGAAGCAGTACTTC. It codes for CASSSPTGKQYF.

This chain links TRBV11-2 with TRBJ2-1; TRBD1 might be the D (6 bases). Germline CDR1 and CDR2: SGHAT and FQNNGV. Trimming took 5 bases from V and 10 from J, leaving 12 bases between them. The CDR3 sequence is 12 residues long. In nucleotides, the CDR3 is TGTGCCAGCAGCCTCAGGGGTTCCGAGCAGTTCTTC. It is translated as CASSLRGSEQFF. Looking up the rest from reference TRBV11-2 and TRBJ2-1 gives the full variable domain: EAGVAQSPRYKIIEKRQSVAFWCNPISGHATLYWYQQILGQGPKLLIQFQNNGVVDDSQLPKDRFSAERLKGVDSTLKIQPAKLEDSAVYLCASSLRGSEQFFGPGTRLTVL.

The chain is built from TRBV9 and TRBJ2-5; the D gene is possibly TRBD1 (6 bases). Trimming stripped 3 bases from V and 2 bases from J, with 14 bases between. The germline CDR1 and CDR2 sequences are SGDLS and YYNGEE. CDR3 size: 15 residues. The CDR3, as DNA: TGTGCCAGCAGCGCGTATAAGGACAGTCAAGAGACCCAGTACTTC. It encodes CASSAYKDSQETQYF.

The genes are TRBV7-9 and TRBJ2-3; weak D call: TRBD1 (8 bases). The CDR3 sequence is 14 residues long. V was shortened by 4 bases and J by 5 bases, with 13 bases between the two germline ends. Per the germline V gene, CDR1 is SEHNR and CDR2 is FQNEAQ (reference sequence). CDR3 nucleotide sequence: TGTGCCAGCAGCTCTACAGGGGGGGGAGATACGCAGTATTTT. This translates into CASSSTGGGDTQYF.

This chain links TRBV7-3 with TRBJ2-3, with D maybe TRBD1 (5 bases). The CDR3 has 15 residues. Germline CDR1 and CDR2: SGHTA and FQGTGA. The ends were cut back, 0 bases at V and 4 bases at J, with 11 bases in the middle. CDR3 coding DNA: TGTGCCAGCAGCTTAACGTTAGGGGTCGCAGATACGCAGTATTTT. Translating it yields CASSLTLGVADTQYF.

The V gene is TRBV18, the J gene TRBJ2-5; D may be TRBD2 (6 bases). Trimming stripped 3 bases from V and 3 bases from J, with 8 bases between. The CDR3 runs to 13 residues. Germline assignment: CDR1 KGHSH and CDR2 LQKENI. In nucleotides, the CDR3 is TGTGCCAGCTCACCTAGCGGCAAAGAGACCCAGTACTTC. This sequence encodes CASSPSGKETQYF.

The chain is built from TRBV29-1 and TRBJ1-2; D gene uncertain. The CDR3 consists of 12 residues. V lost 3 bases and J lost 6, with 11 bases in between. CDR1 is SQVTM and CDR2 is ANQGSEA in the germline V gene. The CDR3 region has the DNA TGCAGCGTTGATTGGGGAGGAGATGGCTACACCTTC. It translates to CSVDWGGDGYTF.

V usage is TRBV7-2 and J usage is TRBJ2-7; D ambiguous. Germline values: CDR1 SGHTA, CDR2 FQGNSA. The length of the CDR3 is 14 residues. V was shortened by 0 bases and J by 4 bases, with 10 bases between the two germline ends. The CDR3 DNA follows: TGTGCCAGCAGCTTAGCGCGAGGAGTATACGAGCAGTACTTC. Amino acids: CASSLARGVYEQYF.

This chain connects TRBV6-4 to TRBJ2-3; 7 bases line up with TRBD2. The CDR3 is 14 amino acids. The V gene end was trimmed by 5 bases and the J gene end by 4 bases; junction bases not matched to a gene: 6. Germline V gene lookup returns CDR1 MRHNA and CDR2 SNTAGT. The CDR3: CASSRDYMADTQYF. CDR3 nucleotides: TGTGCCAGCAGTCGGGACTATATGGCAGATACGCAGTATTTT.